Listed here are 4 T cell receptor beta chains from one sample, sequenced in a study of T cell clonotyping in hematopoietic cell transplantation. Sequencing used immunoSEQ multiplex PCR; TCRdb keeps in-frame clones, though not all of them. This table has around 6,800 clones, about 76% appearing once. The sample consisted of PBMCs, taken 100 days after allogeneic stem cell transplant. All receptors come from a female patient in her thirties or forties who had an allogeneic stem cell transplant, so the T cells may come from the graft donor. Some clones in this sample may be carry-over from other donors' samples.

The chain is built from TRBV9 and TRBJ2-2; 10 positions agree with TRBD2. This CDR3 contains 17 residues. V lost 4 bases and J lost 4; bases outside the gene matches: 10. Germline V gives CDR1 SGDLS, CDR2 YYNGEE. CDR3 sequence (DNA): TGTGCCAGCAGCCACAGGCAGCGGGGGGGCCCCACCGGGGAGCTGTTTTTT. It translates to CASSHRQRGGPTGELFF.

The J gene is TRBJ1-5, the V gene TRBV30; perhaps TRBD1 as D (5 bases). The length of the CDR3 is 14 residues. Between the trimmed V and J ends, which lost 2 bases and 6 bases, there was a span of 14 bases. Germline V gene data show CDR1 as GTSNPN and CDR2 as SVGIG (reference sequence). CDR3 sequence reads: CAWSLLIGGQPQHF. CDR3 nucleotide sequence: TGTGCCTGGAGTCTCTTAATCGGGGGTCAGCCCCAGCATTTT.

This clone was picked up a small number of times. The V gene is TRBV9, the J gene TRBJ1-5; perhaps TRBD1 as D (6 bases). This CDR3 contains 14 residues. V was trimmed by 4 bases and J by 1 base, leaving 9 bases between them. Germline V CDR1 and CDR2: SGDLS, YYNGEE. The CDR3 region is CASSPQGSNQPQHF. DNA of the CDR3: TGTGCCAGCAGCCCCCAGGGGAGCAATCAGCCCCAGCATTTT.

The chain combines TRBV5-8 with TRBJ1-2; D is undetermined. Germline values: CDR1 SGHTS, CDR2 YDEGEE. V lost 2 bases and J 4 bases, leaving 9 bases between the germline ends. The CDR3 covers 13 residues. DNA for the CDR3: TGTGCCAGCAGCTTCGGACTTGTCTATGGCTACACCTTC. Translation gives CASSFGLVYGYTF.